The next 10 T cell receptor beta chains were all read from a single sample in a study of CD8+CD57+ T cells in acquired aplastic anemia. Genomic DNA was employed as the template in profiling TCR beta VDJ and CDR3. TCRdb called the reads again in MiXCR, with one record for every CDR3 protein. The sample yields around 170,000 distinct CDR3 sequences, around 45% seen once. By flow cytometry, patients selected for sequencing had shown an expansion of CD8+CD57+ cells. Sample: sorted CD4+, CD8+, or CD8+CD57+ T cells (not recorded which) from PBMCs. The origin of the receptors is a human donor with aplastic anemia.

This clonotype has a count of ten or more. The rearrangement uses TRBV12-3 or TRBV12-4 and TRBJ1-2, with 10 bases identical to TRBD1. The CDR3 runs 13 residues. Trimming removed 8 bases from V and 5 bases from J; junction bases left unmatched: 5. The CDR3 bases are TGTGCCAGCGCCTCGGGACAGGGGTATGGCTACACCTTC. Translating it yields CASASGQGYGYTF.

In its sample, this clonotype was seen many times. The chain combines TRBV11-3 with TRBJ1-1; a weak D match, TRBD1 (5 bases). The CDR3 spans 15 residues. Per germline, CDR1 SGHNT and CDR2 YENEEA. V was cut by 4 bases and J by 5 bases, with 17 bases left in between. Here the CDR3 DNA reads TGTGCCAGCAGCTCACAGGCGTGGTATGGGACTGAAGCTTTCTTT. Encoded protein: CASSSQAWYGTEAFF.

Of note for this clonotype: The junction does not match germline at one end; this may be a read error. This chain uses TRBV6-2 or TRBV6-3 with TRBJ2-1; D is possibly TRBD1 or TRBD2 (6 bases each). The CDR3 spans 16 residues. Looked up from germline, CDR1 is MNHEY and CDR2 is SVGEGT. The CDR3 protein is CASSYIRGPPYNKQFF. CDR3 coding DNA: TGTGCCAGCAGTTACATTCGGGGGCCCCCCTACAATAAGCAGTTCTTC.

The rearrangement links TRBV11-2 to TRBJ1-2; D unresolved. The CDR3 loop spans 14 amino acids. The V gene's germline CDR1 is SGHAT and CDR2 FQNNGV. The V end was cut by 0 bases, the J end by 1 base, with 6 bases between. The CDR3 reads CASSLDRVNYGYTF. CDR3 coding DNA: TGTGCCAGCAGCTTAGATCGGGTTAACTATGGCTACACCTTC. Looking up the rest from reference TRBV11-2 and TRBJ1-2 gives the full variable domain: EAGVAQSPRYKIIEKRQSVAFWCNPISGHATLYWYQQILGQGPKLLIQFQNNGVVDDSQLPKDRFSAERLKGVDSTLKIQPAKLEDSAVYLCASSLDRVNYGYTFGSGTRLTVV.

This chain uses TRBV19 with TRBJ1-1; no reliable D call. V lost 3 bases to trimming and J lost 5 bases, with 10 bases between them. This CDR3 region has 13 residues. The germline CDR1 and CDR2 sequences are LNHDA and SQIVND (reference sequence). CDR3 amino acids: CASSIPSRTEAFF. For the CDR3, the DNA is TGTGCCAGTAGTATCCCCAGTAGAACTGAAGCTTTCTTT.

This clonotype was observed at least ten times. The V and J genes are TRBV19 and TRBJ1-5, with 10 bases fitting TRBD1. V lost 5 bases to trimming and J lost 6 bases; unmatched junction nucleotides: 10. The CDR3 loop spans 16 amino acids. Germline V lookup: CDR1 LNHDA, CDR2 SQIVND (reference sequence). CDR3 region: CASSGHRDRGSQPQHF. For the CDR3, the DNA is TGTGCCAGTAGTGGCCACCGGGACAGGGGTAGTCAGCCCCAGCATTTT.

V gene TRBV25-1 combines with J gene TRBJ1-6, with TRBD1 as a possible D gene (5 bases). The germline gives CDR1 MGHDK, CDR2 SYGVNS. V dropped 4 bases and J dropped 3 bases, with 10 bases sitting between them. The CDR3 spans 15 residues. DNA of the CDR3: TGTGCCAGCAGTGGGGCGGGGGGCTATAATTCACCCCTCCACTTT. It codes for CASSGAGGYNSPLHF.

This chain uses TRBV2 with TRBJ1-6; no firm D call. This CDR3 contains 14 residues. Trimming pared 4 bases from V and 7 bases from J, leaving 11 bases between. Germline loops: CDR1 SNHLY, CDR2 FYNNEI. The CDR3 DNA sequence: TGTGCCAGCAGTGTGACCCAAGGGAATTCACCCCTCCACTTT. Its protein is CASSVTQGNSPLHF.

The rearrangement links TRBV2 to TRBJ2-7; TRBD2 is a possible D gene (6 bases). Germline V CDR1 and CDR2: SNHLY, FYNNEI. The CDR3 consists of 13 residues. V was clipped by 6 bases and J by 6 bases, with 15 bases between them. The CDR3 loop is CASSLGGALEQYF. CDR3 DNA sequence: TGTGCCAGCAGCTTGGGGGGAGCTCTCGAGCAGTACTTC.

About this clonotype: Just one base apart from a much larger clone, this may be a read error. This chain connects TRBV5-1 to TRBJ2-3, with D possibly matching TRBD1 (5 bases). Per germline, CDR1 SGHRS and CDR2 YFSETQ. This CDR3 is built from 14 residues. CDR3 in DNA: TGCGCCAGCAGCTTGGAGGCGGAGACAGATAGGCAGTATTTT. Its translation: CASSLEAETDRQYF. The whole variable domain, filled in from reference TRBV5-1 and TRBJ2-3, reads KAGVTQTPRYLIKTRGQQVTLSCSPISGHRSVSWYQQTPGQGLQFLFEYFSETQRNKGNFPGRFSGRQFSNSRSEMNVSTLELGDSALYLCASSLEAETDRQYFGPGTRLTVL.